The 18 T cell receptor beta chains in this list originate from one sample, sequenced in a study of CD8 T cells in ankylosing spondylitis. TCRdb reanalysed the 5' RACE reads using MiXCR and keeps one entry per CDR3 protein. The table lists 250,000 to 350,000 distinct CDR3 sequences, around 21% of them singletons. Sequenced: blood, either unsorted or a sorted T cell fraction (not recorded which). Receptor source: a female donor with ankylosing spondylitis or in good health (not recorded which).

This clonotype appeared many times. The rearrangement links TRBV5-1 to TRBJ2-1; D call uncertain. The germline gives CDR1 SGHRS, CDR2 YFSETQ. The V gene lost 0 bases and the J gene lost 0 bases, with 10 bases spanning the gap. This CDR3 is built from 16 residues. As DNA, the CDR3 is TGCGCCAGCAGCTTGGATGTCGCGAGCTCCTACAATGAGCAGTTCTTC. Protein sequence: CASSLDVASSYNEQFF. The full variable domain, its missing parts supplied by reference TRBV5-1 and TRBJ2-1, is KAGVTQTPRYLIKTRGQQVTLSCSPISGHRSVSWYQQTPGQGLQFLFEYFSETQRNKGNFPGRFSGRQFSNSRSEMNVSTLELGDSALYLCASSLDVASSYNEQFFGPGTRLTVL.

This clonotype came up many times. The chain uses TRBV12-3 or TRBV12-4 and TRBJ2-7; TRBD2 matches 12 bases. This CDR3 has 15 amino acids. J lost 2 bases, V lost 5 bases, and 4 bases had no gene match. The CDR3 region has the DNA TGTGCCAGCAGTCGACGGACTAGCGGGACCTACGAGCAGTACTTC. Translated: CASSRRTSGTYEQYF.

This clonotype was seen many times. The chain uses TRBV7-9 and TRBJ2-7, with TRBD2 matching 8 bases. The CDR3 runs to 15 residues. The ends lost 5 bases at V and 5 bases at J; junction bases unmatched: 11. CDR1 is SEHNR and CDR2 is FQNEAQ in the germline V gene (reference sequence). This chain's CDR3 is CASSPGTRRKDEQYF. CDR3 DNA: TGTGCCAGCAGCCCCGGGACTAGAAGGAAGGACGAGCAGTACTTC.

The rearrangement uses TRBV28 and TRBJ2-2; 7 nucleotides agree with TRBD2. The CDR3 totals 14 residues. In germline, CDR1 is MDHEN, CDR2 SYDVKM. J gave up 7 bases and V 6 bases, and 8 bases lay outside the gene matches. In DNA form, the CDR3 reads TGTGCCAGCAGCCCTGTTTGGGAGGGCGGGGAGCTGTTTTTT. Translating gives CASSPVWEGGELFF.

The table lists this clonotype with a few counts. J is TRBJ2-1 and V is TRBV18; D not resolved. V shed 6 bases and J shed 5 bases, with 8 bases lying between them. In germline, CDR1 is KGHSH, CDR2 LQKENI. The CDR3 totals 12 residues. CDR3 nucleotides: TGTGCCAGCTCCCGTACGAACAATGAGCAGTTCTTC. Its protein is CASSRTNNEQFF.

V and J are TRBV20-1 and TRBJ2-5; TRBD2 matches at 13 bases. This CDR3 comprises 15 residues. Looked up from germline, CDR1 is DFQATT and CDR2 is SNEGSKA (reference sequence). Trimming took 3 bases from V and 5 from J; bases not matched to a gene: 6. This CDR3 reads CSASRLAGGGETQYF. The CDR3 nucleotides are TGCAGTGCTAGCAGACTAGCGGGAGGTGGGGAGACCCAGTACTTC.

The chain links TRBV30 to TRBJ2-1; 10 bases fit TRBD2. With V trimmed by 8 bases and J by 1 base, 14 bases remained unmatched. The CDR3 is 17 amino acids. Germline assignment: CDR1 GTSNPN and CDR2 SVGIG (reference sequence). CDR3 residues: CAGGSGTSVSSYNEQFF. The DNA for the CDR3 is TGTGCCGGGGGTTCCGGGACTAGCGTCTCGTCCTACAATGAGCAGTTCTTC.

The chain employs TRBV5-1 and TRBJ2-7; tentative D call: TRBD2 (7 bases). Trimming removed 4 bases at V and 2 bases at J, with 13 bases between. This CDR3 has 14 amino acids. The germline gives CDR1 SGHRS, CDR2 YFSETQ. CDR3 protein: CASSTSGTTYEQYF. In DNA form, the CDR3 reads TGCGCCAGCAGCACCAGCGGGACAACCTACGAGCAGTACTTC.

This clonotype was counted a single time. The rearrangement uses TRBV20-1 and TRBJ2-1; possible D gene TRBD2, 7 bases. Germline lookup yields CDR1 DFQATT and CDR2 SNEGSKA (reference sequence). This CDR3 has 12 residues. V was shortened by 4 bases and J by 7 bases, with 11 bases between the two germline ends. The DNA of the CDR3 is TGCAGTGCTATAGGGAGGGGGAATGAGCAGTTCTTC. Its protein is CSAIGRGNEQFF.

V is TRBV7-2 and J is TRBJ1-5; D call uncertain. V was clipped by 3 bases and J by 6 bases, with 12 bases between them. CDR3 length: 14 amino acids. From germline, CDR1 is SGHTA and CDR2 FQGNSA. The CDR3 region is CASSLNLPGQPQHF. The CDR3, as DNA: TGTGCCAGCAGCTTGAATTTACCTGGTCAGCCCCAGCATTTT.

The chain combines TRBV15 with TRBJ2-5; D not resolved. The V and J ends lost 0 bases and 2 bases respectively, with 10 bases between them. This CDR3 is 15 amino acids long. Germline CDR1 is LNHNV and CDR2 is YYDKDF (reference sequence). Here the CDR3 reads CATSRDRRQQETQYF. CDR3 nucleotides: TGTGCCACCAGCAGAGATAGAAGGCAGCAAGAGACCCAGTACTTC.

In nucleotides, the CDR3 is TGTGCCAGCAGTGAATGGGTCGCAGGGGCGGGCGACGAGCAGTACTTC. Protein sequence: CASSEWVAGAGDEQYF. The rearrangement uses TRBV25-1 and TRBJ2-7; a possible D gene is TRBD1 (6 bases). The CDR3 runs to 16 residues. Trimming shortened V by 1 base and J by 5 bases, and 18 bases separated the two germline ends. The germline V gene encodes CDR1 MGHDK and CDR2 SYGVNS.

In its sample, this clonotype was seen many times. CDR3: CSAEQGPNKETQYF. The CDR3 bases are TGCAGCGCCGAACAGGGGCCGAATAAAGAGACCCAGTACTTC. The chain has TRBV29-1 and TRBJ2-5; 7 nucleotides match TRBD1. Germline V gene data show CDR1 as SQVTM and CDR2 as ANQGSEA. The CDR3 runs 14 residues. Trimming took 7 bases from V and 3 from J; bases not matched to a gene: 11. The complete variable domain, with remaining parts taken from reference TRBV29-1 and TRBJ2-5, reads SAVISQKPSRDICQRGTSLTIQCQVDSQVTMMFWYRQQPGQSLTLIATANQGSEATYESGFVIDKFPISRPNLTFSTLTVSNMSPEDSSIYLCSAEQGPNKETQYFGPGTRLLVL.

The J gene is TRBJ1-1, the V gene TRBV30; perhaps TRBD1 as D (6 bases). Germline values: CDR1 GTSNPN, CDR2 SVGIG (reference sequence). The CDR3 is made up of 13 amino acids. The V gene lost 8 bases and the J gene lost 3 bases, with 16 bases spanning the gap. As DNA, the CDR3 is TGTGCCGCGGGGCAGGGGCTCGACACTGAAGCTTTCTTT. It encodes CAAGQGLDTEAFF.

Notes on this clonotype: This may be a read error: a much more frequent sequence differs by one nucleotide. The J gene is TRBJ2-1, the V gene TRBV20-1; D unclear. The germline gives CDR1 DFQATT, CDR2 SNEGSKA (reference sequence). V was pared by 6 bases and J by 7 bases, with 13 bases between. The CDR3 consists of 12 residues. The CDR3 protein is CSASSGSNEQFF. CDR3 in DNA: TGCAGTGCCTCATCCGGGTCGAATGAGCAGTTCTTC.

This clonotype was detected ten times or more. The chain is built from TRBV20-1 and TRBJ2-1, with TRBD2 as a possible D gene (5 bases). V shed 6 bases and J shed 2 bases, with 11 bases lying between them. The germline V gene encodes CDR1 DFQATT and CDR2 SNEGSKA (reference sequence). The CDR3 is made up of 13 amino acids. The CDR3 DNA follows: TGCAGTGCCCAGCGGTCCACCTACAATGAGCAGTTCTTC. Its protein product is CSAQRSTYNEQFF.

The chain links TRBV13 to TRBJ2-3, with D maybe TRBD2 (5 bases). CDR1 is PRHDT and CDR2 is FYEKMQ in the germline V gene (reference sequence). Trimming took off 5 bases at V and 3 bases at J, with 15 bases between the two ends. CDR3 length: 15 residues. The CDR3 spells CASSPGRTSTDTQYF. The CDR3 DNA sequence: TGTGCCAGCAGCCCCGGACGGACTTCGACAGATACGCAGTATTTT.

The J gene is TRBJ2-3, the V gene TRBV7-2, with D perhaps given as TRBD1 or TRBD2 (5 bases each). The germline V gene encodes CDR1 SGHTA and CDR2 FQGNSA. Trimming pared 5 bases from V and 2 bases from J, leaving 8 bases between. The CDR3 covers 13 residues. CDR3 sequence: CASSDGTTDTQYF. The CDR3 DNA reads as TGTGCCAGCAGCGACGGGACCACAGATACGCAGTATTTT.